These 19 T cell receptor beta chains were sequenced from one sample in a study of OX40 agonist ivuxolimab in advanced cancers. Profiled with immunoSEQ multiplex PCR; TCRdb holds only in-frame clones, not every one. The table lists 55,000 to 80,000 clones, more than 70% of them singletons. The material was CD4+ or CD8+ T cells sorted from blood, obtained in a trial of the OX40 agonist ivuxolimab. These receptors originate from an adult with an advanced solid tumor such as melanoma, head and neck, liver or kidney cancer.

This chain links TRBV27 with TRBJ2-5, with D uncertain. Looked up from germline, CDR1 is MNHEY and CDR2 is SMNVEV (reference sequence). Trimming took off 5 bases at V and 5 bases at J, with 12 bases between the two ends. There are 13 residues in the CDR3. This CDR3 is CASSPRRDETQYF. As DNA, the CDR3 is TGTGCCAGCAGTCCGCGAAGAGATGAGACCCAGTACTTC.

The chain links TRBV27 to TRBJ2-2, with D unclear. Trimming took 5 bases from V and 1 from J, leaving 11 bases between them. Germline CDR1 and CDR2: MNHEY and SMNVEV (reference sequence). The CDR3 runs 15 residues. CDR3 region: CASSRLNMNTGELFF. In DNA, the CDR3 is TGTGCCAGCAGTCGACTGAATATGAACACCGGGGAGCTGTTTTTT.

The genes are TRBV6-1 and TRBJ2-7; D may be TRBD2 (7 bases). The CDR3 has 14 amino acids. Trimming took 10 bases from V and 4 from J, leaving 20 bases between them. From germline, CDR1 is MNHNS and CDR2 SASEGT. CDR3 sequence reads: CATMGRGRGYEQYF. In DNA form, the CDR3 reads TGTGCCACCATGGGGCGGGGGCGCGGGTACGAGCAGTACTTC.

This clone appeared a few times. The rearrangement links TRBV7-9 to TRBJ2-5; 7 nucleotides line up with TRBD2. With V trimmed by 2 bases and J by 4 bases, 13 bases remained unmatched. The CDR3 extends over 17 amino acids. Germline loops: CDR1 SEHNR, CDR2 FQNEAQ (reference sequence). In nucleotides, the CDR3 is TGTGCCAGCAGCTTATTTTTTGGCGGGACTAACTTAGAGACCCAGTACTTC. It codes for CASSLFFGGTNLETQYF.

This clone was detected only a few times. The same CDR3 arises from other DNA sequences in this sample as well. This chain connects TRBV14 to TRBJ2-3; D is ambiguous. From germline, CDR1 is SGHDN and CDR2 FVKESK. V lost 0 bases and J lost 7, with 5 bases in between. The CDR3 is made up of 12 amino acids. CDR3 residues: CASSQDRNTQYF. The CDR3 nucleotides are TGTGCCAGCAGCCAAGATCGCAATACGCAGTATTTT.

The chain recombines TRBV6-1 with TRBJ1-3; D unclear. Germline CDR1 is MNHNS and CDR2 is SASEGT. This CDR3 is 14 amino acids long. V was clipped by 6 bases and J by 3 bases, with 12 bases between them. CDR3 sequence: CASSPAYVGNTIYF. The CDR3 region has the DNA TGTGCCAGCAGCCCCGCCTACGTTGGAAACACCATATATTTT.

V gene TRBV27 combines with J gene TRBJ2-7; 7 bases fit TRBD1. CDR1 MNHEY and CDR2 SMNVEV come from the germline V gene (reference sequence). This CDR3 has 14 residues. The J segment lost 4 bases and the V segment lost 2 bases, leaving 5 bases of the junction unmatched. In DNA, the CDR3 is TGTGCCAGCAGTTTAAAGGGGGCGCGGTACGAGCAGTACTTC. Protein: CASSLKGARYEQYF.

The sample holds one count of this clone. The gene calls are TRBV5-8 and TRBJ1-5; weak D call: TRBD1 (6 bases). Trimming took off 1 base at V and 6 bases at J, with 11 bases between the two ends. Germline CDR1 and CDR2: SGHTS and YDEGEE. The CDR3 covers 14 residues. In nucleotides, the CDR3 is TGTGCCAGCAGCTTGTGGCAGGGGCCTCAGCCCCAGCATTTT. Its protein product is CASSLWQGPQPQHF.

This chain connects TRBV4-1 to TRBJ2-5, with 15 nucleotides matching TRBD2. The CDR3 has 20 residues. Trimming at V came to 1 base and at J to 3 bases, leaving 12 bases not matched to a gene. The germline gives CDR1 MGHRA, CDR2 YSYEKL. This CDR3 is CASSQVGLAGGRGEEETQYF. DNA for the CDR3: TGCGCCAGCAGCCAAGTGGGACTAGCGGGAGGTAGGGGGGAGGAAGAGACCCAGTACTTC.

J is TRBJ2-7 and V is TRBV19, with TRBD1 matching 7 bases. The J segment lost 4 bases and the V segment lost 6 bases, leaving 3 bases of the junction unmatched. Germline V gene sequence: CDR1 LNHDA, CDR2 SQIVND (reference sequence). This CDR3 region has 12 residues. CDR3 DNA: TGTGCCAGTAGCCCGGGACAGTACGAGCAGTACTTC. It is translated as CASSPGQYEQYF.

The chain is built from TRBV7-9 and TRBJ2-6, with 8 bases identical to TRBD1. Germline V CDR1 and CDR2: SEHNR, FQNEAQ (reference sequence). The CDR3 covers 17 residues. J was trimmed by 0 bases and V by 5 bases; bases with no gene match: 6. CDR3 sequence (DNA): TGTGCCAGCAGCCGAGGGACAGGCCACTCTGGGGCCAACGTCCTGACTTTC. Encoded protein: CASSRGTGHSGANVLTF. Filled out from reference TRBV7-9 and TRBJ2-6, the complete variable domain reads DTGVSQNPRHKITKRGQNVTFRCDPISEHNRLYWYRQTLGQGPEFLTYFQNEAQLEKSRLLSDRFSAERPKGSFSTLEIQRTEQGDSAMYLCASSRGTGHSGANVLTFGAGSRLTVL.

The rearrangement joins TRBV19 to TRBJ2-1; D not resolved. CDR1 and CDR2 (germline): LNHDA, SQIVND (reference sequence). Trimming took off 6 bases at V and 0 bases at J, with 9 bases between the two ends. The CDR3 length is 14 residues. CDR3 protein: CASSEKNSYNEQFF. The CDR3 DNA reads as TGTGCCAGTAGCGAGAAGAACTCCTACAATGAGCAGTTCTTC.

The chain has TRBV11-2 and TRBJ1-4; 7 bases fit TRBD1. Germline V gene data show CDR1 as SGHAT and CDR2 as FQNNGV. Trimming took 6 bases from V and 8 from J; bases not matched to a gene: 9. The CDR3 spans 14 residues. The CDR3 is CASSYGTAREKLFF. The CDR3 nucleotides are TGTGCCAGCAGTTACGGGACAGCGAGGGAAAAACTGTTTTTT. Combining the CDR3 with reference TRBV11-2 and TRBJ1-4 gives the whole variable domain EAGVAQSPRYKIIEKRQSVAFWCNPISGHATLYWYQQILGQGPKLLIQFQNNGVVDDSQLPKDRFSAERLKGVDSTLKIQPAKLEDSAVYLCASSYGTAREKLFFGSGTQLSVL.

This chain links TRBV20-1 with TRBJ2-5; D may be TRBD2 (5 bases). The CDR3 is 11 residues long. Germline CDR1 is DFQATT and CDR2 is SNEGSKA (reference sequence). V lost 8 bases and J lost 5, with 12 bases in between. In DNA form, the CDR3 reads TGCAGTCTAAACCGGAGGGAGACCCAGTACTTC. Its translation: CSLNRRETQYF.

The chain employs TRBV10-3 and TRBJ2-3; maybe TRBD1 (5 bases). From germline, CDR1 is ENHRY and CDR2 SYGVKD. V was cut by 7 bases and J by 0 bases, with 14 bases left in between. This CDR3 contains 15 residues. In DNA, the CDR3 is TGTGCCATCACCGGTGAAAGGGGAAGCACAGATACGCAGTATTTT. Translation gives CAITGERGSTDTQYF.

This chain links TRBV27 with TRBJ2-2; 9 nucleotides line up with TRBD1. The germline V gene has CDR1 MNHEY and CDR2 SMNVEV (reference sequence). CDR3 length: 15 residues. The V segment lost 4 bases and the J segment 6 bases; nucleotides outside the gene matches: 6. The CDR3 DNA sequence: TGTGCCAGCAGTTCTCCGGGACAGGGCTCCGGGGAGCTGTTTTTT. It codes for CASSSPGQGSGELFF.

A single count supports this clone. The J gene is TRBJ2-7, the V gene TRBV5-4; D is possibly TRBD2 (7 bases). The CDR3 is 14 amino acids. Per germline, CDR1 SGHNT and CDR2 YYREEE (reference sequence). Trimming cost V 3 bases and J 3 bases, with 13 bases left between them. The CDR3 bases are TGTGCCAGCAGCTCGGGGGGCGGAGACTACGAGCAGTACTTC. Translated: CASSSGGGDYEQYF. The whole variable domain, filled in from reference TRBV5-4 and TRBJ2-7, reads ETGVTQSPTHLIKTRGQQVTLRCSSQSGHNTVSWYQQALGQGPQFIFQYYREEENGRGNFPPRFSGLQFPNYSSELNVNALELDDSALYLCASSSGGGDYEQYFGPGTRLTVT.

The chain joins TRBV5-1 to TRBJ2-1, with D unresolved. Looked up from germline, CDR1 is SGHRS and CDR2 is YFSETQ. This CDR3 comprises 15 residues. V was pared by 4 bases and J by 3 bases, with 14 bases between. CDR3 in DNA: TGCGCCAGCAGCCCGGCCGGAGTTTTCTACAATGAGCAGTTCTTC. It codes for CASSPAGVFYNEQFF.

This clone has only one observation. This rearrangement joins TRBV28 to TRBJ2-7; 8 bases are a match to TRBD1. J lost 4 bases, V lost 2 bases, and 13 bases had no gene match. This CDR3 has 17 amino acids. Germline assignment: CDR1 MDHEN and CDR2 SYDVKM. CDR3 in DNA: TGTGCCAGCAGTTTACCCATCGGACAGGGAGGAATTTACGAGCAGTACTTC. Amino acids: CASSLPIGQGGIYEQYF.